This is a list of T cell receptor beta chains from one sample in a study of CD8 T cells in Susac syndrome. From the immunoSEQ multiplex PCR reads, TCRdb called clonotypes with MiXCR, one entry per CDR3 protein. In the table there are about 180,000 distinct CDR3 sequences, approximately 94% of which are singletons. Sequencing was carried out using CD4+ T cells from PBMCs. The source is a human donor with multiple sclerosis. Both conserved end residues are part of each CDR3. A D gene is named only where the DNA matches it firmly. Expanded clones get a size class; other rows say once, few or many, or leave the size out.

CDR3 protein | CDR3 DNA | D gene | CDR3 length | clone size | J gene | V gene
CASSLRPNTDTQYF | TGTGCCAGCAGTTTACGGCCAAACACAGATACGCAGTATTTT | . | 14 | . | TRBJ2-3 | TRBV27
CASGAPLHF | TGTGCCAGCGGAGCACCCCTCCACTTT | . | 9 | . | TRBJ1-6 | TRBV28
CSARARQGFYEQFF | TGCAGTGCTAGGGCTCGACAGGGGTTCTATGAGCAGTTCTTC | TRBD1 | 14 | once | TRBJ2-1 | TRBV20-1
CASSHDRDYGYTF | TGTGCCAGCAGCCACGACAGGGACTATGGCTACACCTTC | TRBD1 | 13 | . | TRBJ1-2 | TRBV7-9
CASRTQVGGETQYF | TGTGCCAGCAGGACTCAGGTCGGGGGAGAGACCCAGTACTTC | . | 14 | . | TRBJ2-5 | TRBV7-8
CASSGMDEQFF | TGTGCCAGCAGCGGGATGGATGAGCAGTTCTTC | . | 11 | . | TRBJ2-1 | TRBV3-1
CASSLGRVPSRSQPQHF | TGTGCCAGCAGCCTTGGGAGGGTTCCATCGAGGAGTCAGCCCCAGCATTTT | . | 17 | . | TRBJ1-5 | TRBV7-8
CSSDAGSGGPDTQYF | TGCAGCTCCGACGCAGGTAGCGGGGGGCCAGATACGCAGTATTTT | TRBD2 | 15 | once | TRBJ2-3 | TRBV29-1
CSARPGGGQPQHF | TGCAGTGCTAGACCGGGGGGCGGTCAGCCCCAGCATTTT | . | 13 | . | TRBJ1-5 | TRBV20-1
CASSLAALGPETQYF | TGTGCCAGCAGTTTAGCAGCCCTCGGCCCGGAGACCCAGTACTTC | . | 15 | . | TRBJ2-5 | TRBV12-3/TRBV12-4
CSARDQGGGGTSNSPLHF | TGCAGTGCTAGAGATCAGGGTGGGGGAGGGACTTCAAATTCACCCCTCCACTTT | . | 18 | . | TRBJ1-6 | TRBV20-1
CASSQEGGYEQYF | TGCGCCAGCAGCCAAGAAGGGGGCTACGAGCAGTACTTC | . | 13 | . | TRBJ2-7 | TRBV4-3
CASSLGSSGVYEQFF | TGTGCCAGCAGCTTAGGATCTAGCGGGGTCTATGAGCAGTTCTTC | TRBD2 | 15 | . | TRBJ2-1 | TRBV7-2
CAWKRPAPPEMADTQYF | TGTGCCTGGAAAAGACCGGCCCCCCCAGAGATGGCAGATACGCAGTATTTT | . | 17 | . | TRBJ2-3 | TRBV30
CSASLAKNIQYF | TGCAGTGCTAGCTTAGCCAAAAACATTCAGTACTTC | . | 12 | once | TRBJ2-4 | TRBV20-1
CSARIQDNYGYTF | TGCAGTGCTAGGATCCAGGACAACTATGGCTACACCTTC | . | 13 | . | TRBJ1-2 | TRBV20-1
CSASRDTEAFF | TGCAGTGCTAGTAGGGACACTGAAGCTTTCTTT | . | 11 | . | TRBJ1-1 | TRBV20-1
CSVGSGGQDTQYF | TGCAGCGTAGGGAGCGGGGGGCAAGATACGCAGTATTTT | TRBD2 | 13 | . | TRBJ2-3 | TRBV29-1
CASSSGGARVDTQYF | TGTGCCAGCAGTTCCGGGGGGGCCCGGGTTGATACGCAGTATTTT | TRBD2 | 15 | . | TRBJ2-3 | TRBV6-5
CASSFIRGQGFGELFF | TGTGCCAGCAGTTTTATCCGGGGACAGGGCTTCGGGGAGCTGTTTTTT | TRBD1 | 16 | . | TRBJ2-2 | TRBV12-3/TRBV12-4
CSVDQGLVAFF | TGCAGCGTTGATCAGGGGCTGGTGGCTTTCTTT | . | 11 | . | TRBJ1-1 | TRBV29-1
CASSQNSPGAGEQYF | TGTGCCAGCAGCCAAAACTCCCCGGGGGCAGGGGAGCAGTACTTC | . | 15 | . | TRBJ2-7 | TRBV4-2
CASSESLGISGANVLTF | TGTGCCAGCAGTGAAAGTCTGGGGATCTCTGGGGCCAACGTCCTGACTTTC | . | 17 | . | TRBJ2-6 | TRBV25-1
CSVVGEVETQYF | TGCAGCGTTGTGGGAGAGGTAGAGACCCAGTACTTC | . | 12 | . | TRBJ2-5 | TRBV29-1
CASSGQASTDTQYF | TGCGCCAGCAGCGGACAGGCCAGCACAGATACGCAGTATTTT | TRBD1 | 14 | . | TRBJ2-3 | TRBV5-1
CSAVGSGGASSYNEQFF | TGCAGTGCTGTGGGTAGCGGGGGCGCCAGCTCCTACAATGAGCAGTTCTTC | TRBD2 | 17 | . | TRBJ2-1 | TRBV20-1
CAWTRAGSYNSPLHF | TGTGCCTGGACCAGGGCTGGATCCTATAATTCACCCCTCCACTTT | . | 15 | . | TRBJ1-6 | TRBV30
CASRGQGEQYF | TGTGCCAGCAGAGGACAGGGCGAGCAGTACTTC | TRBD1 | 11 | . | TRBJ2-7 | TRBV27
CASSPTRGSNTGELFF | TGTGCCAGCAGTCCCACCAGGGGGTCGAACACCGGGGAGCTGTTTTTT | TRBD1 | 16 | . | TRBJ2-2 | TRBV6-4
CSGRNNEQFF | TGCAGCGGTCGGAACAATGAGCAGTTCTTC | . | 10 | . | TRBJ2-1 | TRBV29-1
CASSPREPQETQYF | TGTGCCAGCAGCCCTAGAGAGCCTCAAGAGACCCAGTACTTC | . | 14 | once | TRBJ2-5 | TRBV7-2
CAIQAGLYGYTF | TGTGCCATCCAGGCAGGGTTGTATGGCTACACCTTC | . | 12 | . | TRBJ1-2 | TRBV10-3
CSAVYNEQFF | TGCAGTGCTGTTTACAATGAGCAGTTCTTC | . | 10 | . | TRBJ2-1 | TRBV20-1
CASRTGRTSWAFF | TGTGCCAGCAGGACGGGGCGGACGTCTTGGGCTTTCTTT | . | 13 | once | TRBJ1-1 | TRBV6-2/TRBV6-3
CSAERSRGYTF | TGCAGTGCCGAGAGGTCTCGGGGCTACACCTTC | . | 11 | . | TRBJ1-2 | TRBV20-1
CASSTRTGEHGYTF | TGTGCCAGCAGCACCCGGACAGGGGAGCATGGCTACACCTTC | TRBD1 | 14 | once | TRBJ1-2 | TRBV4-2
CASSPIPTNTEAFF | TGTGCCAGCTCACCAATACCCACGAACACTGAAGCTTTCTTT | . | 14 | . | TRBJ1-1 | TRBV18
CASSSIPWGETQYF | TGTGCCAGCAGCTCGATCCCGTGGGGAGAGACCCAGTACTTC | . | 14 | . | TRBJ2-5 | TRBV5-4
CASHWPGLQETQYF | TGTGCCAGCCACTGGCCGGGGCTACAAGAGACCCAGTACTTC | . | 14 | . | TRBJ2-5 | TRBV18
CASSPNSDSPLHF | TGTGCCAGCAGCCCCAACTCCGATTCACCCCTCCACTTT | . | 13 | . | TRBJ1-6 | TRBV3-1
CASSSLWTGGTGELFF | TGTGCCAGCAGCTCCCTGTGGACAGGGGGAACCGGGGAGCTGTTTTTT | TRBD1 | 16 | . | TRBJ2-2 | TRBV7-9
CASSPGQGVYGLFF | TGCGCCAGCAGCCCGGGACAGGGAGTTTATGGACTGTTTTTT | TRBD1 | 14 | . | TRBJ1-4 | TRBV5-1
CASSQDPRGSSYNEQFF | TGCGCCAGCAGCCAAGATCCTCGAGGGTCGTCCTACAATGAGCAGTTCTTC | . | 17 | . | TRBJ2-1 | TRBV4-3
CASSPGGGSTDTQYF | TGTGCCAGCAGCCCCGGGGGGGGAAGCACAGATACGCAGTATTTT | TRBD2 | 15 | . | TRBJ2-3 | TRBV5-4
CASSQGTGVYEQYF | TGCGCCAGCAGCCAAGGGACAGGCGTTTACGAGCAGTACTTC | TRBD1 | 14 | . | TRBJ2-7 | TRBV4-3
CASSPLTGTGSTDTQYF | TGCGCCAGCAGCCCCCTGACCGGGACAGGGAGCACAGATACGCAGTATTTT | TRBD1 | 17 | . | TRBJ2-3 | TRBV5-1
CSVEQSYEQYF | TGCAGCGTTGAACAGAGCTACGAGCAGTACTTC | . | 11 | . | TRBJ2-7 | TRBV29-1
CSVRQGVNTEAFF | TGCAGCGTTAGACAGGGCGTGAACACTGAAGCTTTCTTT | TRBD1 | 13 | . | TRBJ1-1 | TRBV29-1
CASSKGFDEQYF | TGTGCCAGCAGTAAAGGATTTGACGAGCAGTACTTC | . | 12 | . | TRBJ2-7 | TRBV12-3/TRBV12-4
CACSGGSTDTQYF | TGTGCCTGTAGCGGGGGGTCCACAGATACGCAGTATTTT | TRBD2 | 13 | . | TRBJ2-3 | TRBV30
CASIGTGNSYEQYF | TGTGCCAGCATAGGGACAGGGAACTCCTACGAGCAGTACTTC | TRBD1 | 14 | . | TRBJ2-7 | TRBV28